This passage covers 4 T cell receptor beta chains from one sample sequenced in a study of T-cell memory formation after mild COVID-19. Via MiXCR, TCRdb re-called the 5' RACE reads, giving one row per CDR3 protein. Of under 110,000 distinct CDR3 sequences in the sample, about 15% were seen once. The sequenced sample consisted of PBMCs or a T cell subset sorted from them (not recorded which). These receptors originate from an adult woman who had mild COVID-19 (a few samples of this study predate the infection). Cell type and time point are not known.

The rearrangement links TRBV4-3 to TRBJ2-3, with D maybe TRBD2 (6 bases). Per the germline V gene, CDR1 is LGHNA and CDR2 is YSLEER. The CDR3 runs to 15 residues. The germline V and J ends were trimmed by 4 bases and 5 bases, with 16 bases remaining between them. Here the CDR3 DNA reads TGCGCCAGCAGCCCCGGGACTCCTGGGGGAGATACGCAGTATTTT. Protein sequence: CASSPGTPGGDTQYF.

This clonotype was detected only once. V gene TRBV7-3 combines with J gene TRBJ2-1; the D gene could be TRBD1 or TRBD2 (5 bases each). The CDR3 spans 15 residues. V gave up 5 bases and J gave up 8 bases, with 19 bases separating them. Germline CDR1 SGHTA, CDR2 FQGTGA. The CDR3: CASSPNLGARDEQFF. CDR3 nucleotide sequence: TGTGCCAGCAGCCCGAACCTCGGGGCGAGGGATGAGCAGTTCTTC.

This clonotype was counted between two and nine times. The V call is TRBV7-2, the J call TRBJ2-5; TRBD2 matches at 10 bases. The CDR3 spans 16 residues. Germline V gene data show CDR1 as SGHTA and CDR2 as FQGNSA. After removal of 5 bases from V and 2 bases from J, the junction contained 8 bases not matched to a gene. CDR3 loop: CASSPWTSGSQETQYF. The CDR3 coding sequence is TGTGCCAGCAGCCCCTGGACTAGCGGCTCGCAAGAGACCCAGTACTTC.

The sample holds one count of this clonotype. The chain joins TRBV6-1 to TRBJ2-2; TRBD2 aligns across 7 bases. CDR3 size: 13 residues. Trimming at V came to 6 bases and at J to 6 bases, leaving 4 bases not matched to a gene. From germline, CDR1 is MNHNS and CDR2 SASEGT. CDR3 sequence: CASRPRGAGELFF. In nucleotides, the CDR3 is TGTGCCAGCAGGCCACGGGGGGCCGGGGAGCTGTTTTTT.